These 7 T cell receptor beta chains originate from one sample sequenced in a study of early T cells in non-severe SARS-CoV-2 infection. TCRdb reprocessed the 5' RACE reads via MiXCR and lists one record per CDR3 protein. The repertoire has about 58,000 distinct CDR3 sequences, approximately 12% of them found once; the top ten carry approximately 10%. The sequencing input was whole blood. The receptors originated from an adult who was a healthcare worker with PCR-confirmed SARS-CoV-2 infection or an uninfected control (not recorded which).

This chain joins TRBV7-2 and TRBJ2-2, with 7 bases lining up with TRBD1. The J segment lost 5 bases and the V segment lost 3 bases, leaving 9 bases of the junction unmatched. The CDR3 is 16 amino acids. Germline V gene sequence: CDR1 SGHTA, CDR2 FQGNSA. CDR3 protein: CASSFATGVTTGELFF. The CDR3 nucleotides are TGTGCCAGCAGCTTCGCCACAGGGGTTACTACCGGGGAGCTGTTTTTT.

This clonotype came up a few times. The CDR3 sequence: CASSSFDAPYEQYF. CDR3 DNA: TGTGCCAGCAGCTCCTTCGATGCCCCTTACGAGCAGTACTTC. The chain uses TRBV7-6 and TRBJ2-7, with D unresolved. The germline gives CDR1 SGHVS, CDR2 FNYEAQ. The length of the CDR3 is 14 residues. Trimming removed 4 bases at V and 4 bases at J, with 14 bases between.

This clonotype was seen ten or more times. The chain has TRBV13 and TRBJ2-5; 7 bases fit TRBD1. Germline V gene sequence: CDR1 PRHDT, CDR2 FYEKMQ (reference sequence). The CDR3 sequence is 18 residues long. J lost 2 bases, V lost 5 bases, and 17 bases had no gene match. The CDR3 is CASSSYGTADYIQETQYF. The CDR3 coding sequence is TGTGCCAGCAGCAGTTATGGGACAGCCGATTATATTCAAGAGACCCAGTACTTC.

The DNA of the CDR3 is TGTGCCAGCAGCTTGGTGCGGGGCCCCGGAAACACCATATATTTT. Translation: CASSLVRGPGNTIYF. The gene calls are TRBV5-6 and TRBJ1-3, with D possibly TRBD1 on 5 matching bases. CDR3 length equals 15 residues. The V end was cut by 0 bases, the J end by 4 bases, with 11 bases between. The germline CDR1 and CDR2 sequences are SGHDT and YYEEEE.

This clonotype was picked up many times. The chain uses TRBV7-6 and TRBJ2-7, with 8 nucleotides matching TRBD1. The ends lost 2 bases at V and 6 bases at J; junction bases unmatched: 6. The CDR3 covers 14 residues. In germline, CDR1 is SGHVS, CDR2 FNYEAQ. CDR3: CASSLFQGAGEQYF. Here the CDR3 DNA reads TGTGCCAGCAGCTTATTTCAGGGGGCGGGCGAGCAGTACTTC.

The chain carries TRBV28 and TRBJ2-7; a possible D gene is TRBD1 (6 bases). CDR1 is MDHEN, CDR2 SYDVKM, per germline. The CDR3 spans 13 residues. Deletions cut 5 bases from V and 1 base from J, with 9 bases between. The CDR3 DNA follows: TGTGCCAGCAGTGGACAGCTATCCTACGAGCAGTACTTC. It is translated as CASSGQLSYEQYF.

This clonotype was seen a handful of times. The V and J genes are TRBV19 and TRBJ2-4; 7 positions match TRBD1. This CDR3 spans 17 amino acids. CDR1 is LNHDA, CDR2 SQIVND, per germline (reference sequence). Unmatched junction bases numbered 13, after V lost 0 bases and J lost 8 bases. The chain's CDR3 is CASSIDRRQGTGDIQYF. The CDR3 DNA is TGTGCCAGTAGTATAGATCGACGACAGGGTACCGGGGACATTCAGTACTTC. Together with reference TRBV19 and TRBJ2-4, the CDR3 gives the full variable domain: DGGITQSPKYLFRKEGQNVTLSCEQNLNHDAMYWYRQDPGQGLRLIYYSQIVNDFQKGDIAEGYSVSREKKESFPLTVTSAQKNPTAFYLCASSIDRRQGTGDIQYFGAGTRLSVL.